This is a list of T cell receptor beta chains from one sample in a study of glioma-infiltrating T cells. TCRdb fed the multiplex PCR reads into MiXCR, producing one record per CDR3 protein. The repertoire holds tens of thousands of distinct CDR3 sequences, with about 25% as singletons. Sequencing was carried out using glioma tissue, nonneoplastic brain tissue, or PBMCs (not recorded which). Receptor source: a human donor with low-grade glioma or glioblastoma, undergoing nonglioma brain surgery, or in good health (not recorded which). CDR3s include the opening cysteine and the closing phenylalanine or tryptophan. Each record gives: CDR3 length, V gene, D gene, J gene, clone size, CDR3 protein, CDR3 DNA. A D gene is named only where the DNA matches it firmly. Size is stated for part of the rows, as once, few or many counts, or as a class when the clone is expanded.

cdr3_length: 12
v_call: TRBV9
d_call: NA
j_call: TRBJ1-2
clone_size: many
cdr3_aa: CASSVLRQTLVF
cdr3_nt: TGTGCCAGCAGCGTACTACGACAGACCCTCGTCTTC

cdr3_length: 13
v_call: TRBV19
d_call: NA
j_call: TRBJ1-1
clone_size: many
cdr3_aa: CATPPDVTTEAFF
cdr3_nt: TGTGCCACCCCTCCGGACGTGACCACTGAAGCTTTCTTT

cdr3_length: 16
v_call: TRBV7-8
d_call: TRBD2
j_call: TRBJ2-5
clone_size: many
cdr3_aa: CASSLGASGGQETQYF
cdr3_nt: TGTGCCAGCAGCTTAGGAGCTAGCGGGGGACAAGAGACCCAGTACTTC

cdr3_length: 15
v_call: TRBV27
d_call: NA
j_call: TRBJ1-5
clone_size: many
cdr3_aa: CASSLLGGEGQPQHF
cdr3_nt: TGTGCCAGCAGTTTACTGGGGGGTGAGGGTCAGCCCCAGCATTTT

cdr3_length: 13
v_call: TRBV3-1
d_call: NA
j_call: TRBJ2-3
clone_size: many
cdr3_aa: CASSPRRDSPQYF
cdr3_nt: TGTGCCAGCAGCCCTCGCCGGGACTCACCGCAGTATTTT

cdr3_length: 14
v_call: TRBV6-1
d_call: TRBD2
j_call: TRBJ2-7
clone_size: medium-sized
cdr3_aa: CASSRLAGKLEQYF
cdr3_nt: TGTGCCAGCAGTCGACTAGCGGGAAAGCTCGAGCAGTACTTC

cdr3_length: 14
v_call: TRBV7-9
d_call: TRBD2
j_call: TRBJ2-1
clone_size: NA
cdr3_aa: CASSSTSGYNEQFF
cdr3_nt: TGTGCCAGCAGCAGTACTAGCGGGTACAATGAGCAGTTCTTC

cdr3_length: 14
v_call: TRBV2
d_call: NA
j_call: TRBJ1-2
clone_size: many
cdr3_aa: CASNPQGSGYGYTF
cdr3_nt: TGTGCCAGCAATCCACAGGGATCTGGCTATGGCTACACCTTC

cdr3_length: 14
v_call: TRBV5-1
d_call: TRBD1
j_call: TRBJ1-2
clone_size: NA
cdr3_aa: CASSFRQGFYGYTF
cdr3_nt: TGCGCCAGCAGCTTCCGACAGGGGTTCTATGGCTACACCTTC

cdr3_length: 15
v_call: TRBV5-4
d_call: NA
j_call: TRBJ2-1
clone_size: NA
cdr3_aa: CASNSDYGSYNEQFF
cdr3_nt: TGTGCCAGCAACTCGGACTATGGCTCCTACAATGAGCAGTTCTTC

cdr3_length: 14
v_call: TRBV12-3/TRBV12-4
d_call: TRBD1
j_call: TRBJ1-3
clone_size: many
cdr3_aa: CASSGTGGGNTIYF
cdr3_nt: TGTGCCAGCAGTGGGACAGGGGGTGGAAACACCATATATTTT

cdr3_length: 14
v_call: TRBV6-2/TRBV6-3
d_call: TRBD1
j_call: TRBJ2-7
clone_size: many
cdr3_aa: CASSYDRQGNEQYF
cdr3_nt: TGTGCCAGCAGTTACGATAGACAGGGGAACGAGCAGTACTTC

cdr3_length: 15
v_call: TRBV2
d_call: NA
j_call: TRBJ2-1
clone_size: many
cdr3_aa: CASSELLRGYNEQFF
cdr3_nt: TGTGCCAGCAGTGAACTTCTGAGGGGATACAATGAGCAGTTCTTC

cdr3_length: 15
v_call: TRBV3-1
d_call: NA
j_call: TRBJ2-7
clone_size: few
cdr3_aa: CASSQRSGGPHEQYF
cdr3_nt: TGTGCCAGCAGCCAAAGGTCTGGGGGTCCCCACGAGCAGTACTTC

cdr3_length: 17
v_call: TRBV15
d_call: TRBD1
j_call: TRBJ2-2
clone_size: many
cdr3_aa: CATSRDPGGRRTGELFF
cdr3_nt: TGTGCCACCAGCAGAGATCCAGGGGGCAGAAGGACCGGGGAGCTGTTTTTT

cdr3_length: 15
v_call: TRBV27
d_call: NA
j_call: TRBJ1-6
clone_size: NA
cdr3_aa: CASSMAEGLNSPIHF
cdr3_nt: TGCGCCAGCAGCATGGCAGAGGGCCTAAATTCACCCATCCACTTT

cdr3_length: 14
v_call: TRBV12-3/TRBV12-4
d_call: NA
j_call: TRBJ2-4
clone_size: NA
cdr3_aa: CASSDANAKNIQYF
cdr3_nt: TGTGCCAGCAGTGACGCTAACGCCAAAAACATTCAGTACTTC

cdr3_length: 14
v_call: TRBV4-1
d_call: TRBD1
j_call: TRBJ1-5
clone_size: many
cdr3_aa: CASARQGSNQPQHF
cdr3_nt: TGCGCCAGCGCCAGACAGGGGAGCAATCAGCCCCAGCATTTT

cdr3_length: 12
v_call: TRBV6-1
d_call: NA
j_call: TRBJ2-7
clone_size: medium-sized
cdr3_aa: CASAGRGYEQYF
cdr3_nt: TGTGCCAGCGCGGGCAGGGGCTACGAGCAGTACTTC

cdr3_length: 12
v_call: TRBV12-3/TRBV12-4
d_call: NA
j_call: TRBJ2-7
clone_size: few
cdr3_aa: CASSLDVAEQYF
cdr3_nt: TGTGCCAGCAGTTTGGACGTTGCCGAGCAGTACTTC

cdr3_length: 15
v_call: TRBV6-1
d_call: NA
j_call: TRBJ1-1
clone_size: many
cdr3_aa: CASSEALNIYTEAFF
cdr3_nt: TGTGCCAGCAGTGAAGCGTTAAACATCTACACTGAAGCTTTCTTT

cdr3_length: 13
v_call: TRBV20-1
d_call: NA
j_call: TRBJ1-2
clone_size: many
cdr3_aa: CSARQPGLYGYTF
cdr3_nt: TGCAGTGCTAGACAACCGGGACTCTATGGCTACACCTTC

cdr3_length: 13
v_call: TRBV12-3/TRBV12-4
d_call: NA
j_call: TRBJ2-3
clone_size: many
cdr3_aa: CASSLAWTDTQYF
cdr3_nt: TGTGCCAGCAGTTTAGCCTGGACGGATACGCAGTATTTT

cdr3_length: 13
v_call: TRBV12-3/TRBV12-4
d_call: TRBD1
j_call: TRBJ1-6
clone_size: NA
cdr3_aa: CASSRDRNSPIHF
cdr3_nt: TGTGCCAGCAGCCGGGACAGGAATTCACCCATCCACTTT

cdr3_length: 14
v_call: TRBV6-1
d_call: NA
j_call: TRBJ2-7
clone_size: many
cdr3_aa: CASSEANSHYEQYF
cdr3_nt: TGTGCCAGCAGTGAAGCTAACAGCCACTACGAGCAGTACTTC

cdr3_length: 11
v_call: TRBV20-1
d_call: NA
j_call: TRBJ1-3
clone_size: many
cdr3_aa: CSARGGNTIYF
cdr3_nt: TGCAGTGCTAGAGGGGGAAACACCATATATTTT

cdr3_length: 14
v_call: TRBV7-2
d_call: NA
j_call: TRBJ1-1
clone_size: many
cdr3_aa: CASNQRSRETEAFF
cdr3_nt: TGTGCCAGCAACCAGAGGTCCAGGGAGACTGAAGCTTTCTTT

cdr3_length: 14
v_call: TRBV7-2
d_call: NA
j_call: TRBJ1-5
clone_size: many
cdr3_aa: CASSSGRSNQPQHF
cdr3_nt: TGTGCCAGCAGCTCGGGTCGGAGCAATCAGCCCCAGCATTTT

cdr3_length: 17
v_call: TRBV2
d_call: TRBD2
j_call: TRBJ2-5
clone_size: NA
cdr3_aa: CASSPPQAGRGGGTQYF
cdr3_nt: TGTGCCAGCAGCCCCCCGCAGGCGGGACGGGGGGGGGGGACCCAGTACTTC

cdr3_length: 17
v_call: TRBV3-1
d_call: TRBD1
j_call: TRBJ1-3
clone_size: NA
cdr3_aa: CASSPGTGTTYGNTIYF
cdr3_nt: TGTGCCAGCAGCCCCGGGACAGGGACGACCTATGGAAACACCATATATTTT

cdr3_length: 13
v_call: TRBV12-3/TRBV12-4
d_call: TRBD1
j_call: TRBJ1-3
clone_size: NA
cdr3_aa: CASNNRGPNTIYF
cdr3_nt: TGTGCCAGCAACAACAGGGGGCCGAACACCATATATTTT

cdr3_length: 13
v_call: TRBV6-5
d_call: TRBD2
j_call: TRBJ2-7
clone_size: NA
cdr3_aa: CASSYSGRGDQYF
cdr3_nt: TGTGCCAGCAGTTACTCAGGGAGGGGCGATCAGTACTTC

cdr3_length: 14
v_call: TRBV3-1
d_call: TRBD1
j_call: TRBJ1-2
clone_size: NA
cdr3_aa: CASSRATGNYGYTF
cdr3_nt: TGTGCCAGCAGCCGAGCGACAGGGAACTATGGCTACACCTTC

cdr3_length: 13
v_call: TRBV29-1
d_call: NA
j_call: TRBJ2-7
clone_size: NA
cdr3_aa: CSVSKGGGREQYF
cdr3_nt: TGCAGCGTTTCGAAGGGAGGGGGGCGCGAGCAGTACTTC

cdr3_length: 11
v_call: TRBV20-1
d_call: NA
j_call: TRBJ1-1
clone_size: many
cdr3_aa: CSAAGGLGAFF
cdr3_nt: TGCAGTGCAGCGGGGGGTCTGGGAGCTTTCTTT

cdr3_length: 15
v_call: TRBV19
d_call: TRBD2
j_call: TRBJ2-7
clone_size: many
cdr3_aa: CASTRRLAGDYEQYF
cdr3_nt: TGTGCCAGTACCCGAAGACTAGCGGGGGACTACGAGCAGTACTTC

cdr3_length: 14
v_call: TRBV28
d_call: NA
j_call: TRBJ1-1
clone_size: NA
cdr3_aa: CASTPRRQNTKAFF
cdr3_nt: TGTGCTAGCACCCCCCGTCGACAGAACACTAAAGCTTTCTTT

cdr3_length: 18
v_call: TRBV4-1
d_call: TRBD2
j_call: TRBJ2-5
clone_size: many
cdr3_aa: CASSQGVVSGSLQETQYF
cdr3_nt: TGCGCCAGCAGCCAAGGTGTAGTCAGCGGGAGCCTCCAAGAGACCCAGTACTTC

cdr3_length: 14
v_call: TRBV27
d_call: NA
j_call: TRBJ2-7
clone_size: medium-sized
cdr3_aa: CASSLRSIPYEQYF
cdr3_nt: TGTGCCAGCAGTCTCCGTAGTATCCCCTACGAGCAGTACTTC

cdr3_length: 16
v_call: TRBV20-1
d_call: TRBD2
j_call: TRBJ2-5
clone_size: many
cdr3_aa: CSATRTSGGDQETQYF
cdr3_nt: TGCAGTGCTACTCGGACTAGCGGGGGGGACCAAGAGACCCAGTACTTC

cdr3_length: 18
v_call: TRBV20-1
d_call: TRBD1
j_call: TRBJ2-7
clone_size: NA
cdr3_aa: CSARGFTRAGGGGYEQYF
cdr3_nt: TGCAGTGCTAGAGGTTTTACGAGGGCAGGGGGCGGCGGCTACGAGCAGTACTTC

cdr3_length: 12
v_call: TRBV4-1
d_call: NA
j_call: TRBJ1-1
clone_size: many
cdr3_aa: CASSQGLARAFF
cdr3_nt: TGCGCCAGCAGCCAAGGTCTCGCCCGGGCTTTCTTT

cdr3_length: 15
v_call: TRBV5-4
d_call: TRBD2
j_call: TRBJ2-1
clone_size: few
cdr3_aa: CASSLGGEGFNEQFF
cdr3_nt: TGTGCCAGCAGCTTGGGGGGGGAGGGCTTCAATGAGCAGTTCTTC

cdr3_length: 13
v_call: TRBV2
d_call: TRBD1
j_call: TRBJ1-3
clone_size: few
cdr3_aa: CASRTGFGNTIYF
cdr3_nt: TGTGCCAGCCGGACAGGATTCGGAAACACCATATATTTT

cdr3_length: 13
v_call: TRBV20-1
d_call: TRBD2
j_call: TRBJ2-7
clone_size: many
cdr3_aa: CSAGGLVGYEQYF
cdr3_nt: TGCAGTGCTGGAGGACTAGTCGGCTACGAGCAGTACTTC